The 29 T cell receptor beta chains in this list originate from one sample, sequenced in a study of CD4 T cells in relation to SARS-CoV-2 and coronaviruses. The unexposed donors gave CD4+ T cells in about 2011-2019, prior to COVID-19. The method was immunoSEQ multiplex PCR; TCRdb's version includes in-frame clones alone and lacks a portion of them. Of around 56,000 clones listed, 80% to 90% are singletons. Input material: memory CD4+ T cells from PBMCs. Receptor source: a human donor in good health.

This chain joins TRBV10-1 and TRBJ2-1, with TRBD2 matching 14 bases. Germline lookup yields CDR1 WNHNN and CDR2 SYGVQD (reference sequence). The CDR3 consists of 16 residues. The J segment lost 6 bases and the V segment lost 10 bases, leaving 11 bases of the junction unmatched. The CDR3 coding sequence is TGCGCCACCGTTTGGACTAGCGGGAGGAGGGTCAATGAGCAGTTCTTC. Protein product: CATVWTSGRRVNEQFF.

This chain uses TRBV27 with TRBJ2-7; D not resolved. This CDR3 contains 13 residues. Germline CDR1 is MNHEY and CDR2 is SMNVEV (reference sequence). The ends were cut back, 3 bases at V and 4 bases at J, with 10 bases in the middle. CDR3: CASSFRNAYEQYF. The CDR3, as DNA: TGTGCCAGCAGTTTTCGTAATGCATACGAGCAGTACTTC.

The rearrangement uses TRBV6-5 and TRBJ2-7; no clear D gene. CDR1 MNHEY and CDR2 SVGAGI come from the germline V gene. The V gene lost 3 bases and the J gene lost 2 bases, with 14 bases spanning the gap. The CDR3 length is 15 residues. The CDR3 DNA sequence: TGTGCCAGCAGTTATTCTCATACCGGACCCTACGAGCAGTACTTC. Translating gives CASSYSHTGPYEQYF.

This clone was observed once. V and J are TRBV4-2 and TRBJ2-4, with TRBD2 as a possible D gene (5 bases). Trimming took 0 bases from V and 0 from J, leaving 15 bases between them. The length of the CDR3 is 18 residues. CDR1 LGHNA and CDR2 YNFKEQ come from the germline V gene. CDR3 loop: CASSQDQFGVLAKNIQYF. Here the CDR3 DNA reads TGTGCCAGCAGCCAAGATCAGTTCGGGGTACTAGCCAAAAACATTCAGTACTTC.

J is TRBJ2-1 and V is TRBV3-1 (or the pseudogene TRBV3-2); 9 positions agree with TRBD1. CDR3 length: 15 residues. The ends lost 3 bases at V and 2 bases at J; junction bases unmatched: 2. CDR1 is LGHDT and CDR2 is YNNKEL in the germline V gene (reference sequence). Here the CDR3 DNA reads TGTGCCAGCAGCCAGGACAGGGGCCCCTACAATGAGCAGTTCTTC. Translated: CASSQDRGPYNEQFF.

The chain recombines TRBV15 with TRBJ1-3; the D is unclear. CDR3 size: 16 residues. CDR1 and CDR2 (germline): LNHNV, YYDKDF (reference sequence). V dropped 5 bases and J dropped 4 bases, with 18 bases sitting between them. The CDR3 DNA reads TGTGCCACCAGCCCACATCAGTCGGAGTCAGGAAACACCATATATTTT. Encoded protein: CATSPHQSESGNTIYF.

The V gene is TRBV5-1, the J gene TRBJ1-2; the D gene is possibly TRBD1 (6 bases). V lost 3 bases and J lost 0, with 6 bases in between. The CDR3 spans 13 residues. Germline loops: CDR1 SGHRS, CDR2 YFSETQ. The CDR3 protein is CASSYRANYGYTF. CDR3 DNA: TGCGCCAGCAGCTACAGGGCTAACTATGGCTACACCTTC.

The CDR3 DNA reads as TGTGCCAGCAGCTTAGATAGCAGAGGTACCATATATTTT. Its protein is CASSLDSRGTIYF. The genes are TRBV11-2 and TRBJ1-3; no reliable D call. Trimming cost V 0 bases and J 10 bases, with 10 bases left between them. The CDR3 sequence is 13 residues long. In germline, CDR1 is SGHAT, CDR2 FQNNGV.

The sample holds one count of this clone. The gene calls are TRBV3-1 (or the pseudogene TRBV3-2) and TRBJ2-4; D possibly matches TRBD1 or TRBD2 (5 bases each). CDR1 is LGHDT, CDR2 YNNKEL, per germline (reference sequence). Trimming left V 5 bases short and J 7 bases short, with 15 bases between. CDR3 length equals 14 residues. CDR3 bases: TGTGCCAGCAGCGGACTGGGGCCGGGCAACATTCAGTACTTC. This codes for CASSGLGPGNIQYF.

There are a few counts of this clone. CDR3 sequence reads: CASSLRAGASYNEQFF. The CDR3 region has the DNA TGTGCCAGCAGCTTACGAGCGGGAGCCTCCTACAATGAGCAGTTCTTC. The chain joins TRBV7-3 to TRBJ2-1, with 8 bases identical to TRBD2. Germline CDR1 and CDR2: SGHTA and FQGTGA. The junction had 3 bases not matched to a gene; V was cut back by 2 bases and J by 0 bases. The CDR3 contains 16 residues.

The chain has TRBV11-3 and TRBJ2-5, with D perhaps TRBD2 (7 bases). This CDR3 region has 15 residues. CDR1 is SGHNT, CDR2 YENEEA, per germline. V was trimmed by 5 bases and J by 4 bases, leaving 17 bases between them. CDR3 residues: CASSAGGRNPETQYF. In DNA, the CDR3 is TGTGCCAGCAGCGCCGGGGGGCGTAACCCAGAGACCCAGTACTTC.

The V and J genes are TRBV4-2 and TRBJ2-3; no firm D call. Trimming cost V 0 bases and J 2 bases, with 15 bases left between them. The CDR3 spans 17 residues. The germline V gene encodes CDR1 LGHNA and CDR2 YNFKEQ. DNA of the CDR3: TGTGCCAGCAGCCAAGACTGGACGGATCTGGACACAGATACGCAGTATTTT. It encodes CASSQDWTDLDTDTQYF.

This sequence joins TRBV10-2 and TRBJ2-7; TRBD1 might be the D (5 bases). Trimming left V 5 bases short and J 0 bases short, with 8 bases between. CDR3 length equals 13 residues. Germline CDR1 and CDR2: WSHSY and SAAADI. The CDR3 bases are TGCGCCAGCAGTTCCAGGGCCTCCTACGAGCAGTACTTC. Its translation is CASSSRASYEQYF.

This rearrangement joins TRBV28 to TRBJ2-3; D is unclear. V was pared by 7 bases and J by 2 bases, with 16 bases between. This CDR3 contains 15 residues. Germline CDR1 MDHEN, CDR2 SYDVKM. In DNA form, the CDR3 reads TGTGCCAGCAAGAGTCAAATGGAATTCACAGATACGCAGTATTTT. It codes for CASKSQMEFTDTQYF.

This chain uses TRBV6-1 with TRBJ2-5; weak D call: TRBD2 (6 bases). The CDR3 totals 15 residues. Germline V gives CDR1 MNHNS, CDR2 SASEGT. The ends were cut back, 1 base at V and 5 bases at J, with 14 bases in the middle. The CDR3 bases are TGTGCCAGCAGTGAAGTAGCGGTTGGGAAGGAGACCCAGTACTTC. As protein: CASSEVAVGKETQYF.

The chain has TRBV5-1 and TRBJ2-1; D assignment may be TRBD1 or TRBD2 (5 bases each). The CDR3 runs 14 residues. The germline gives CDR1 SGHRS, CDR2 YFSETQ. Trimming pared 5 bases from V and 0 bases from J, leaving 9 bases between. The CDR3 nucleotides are TGCGCCAGCAGTGGGGGAAGCTCCTACAATGAGCAGTTCTTC. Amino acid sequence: CASSGGSSYNEQFF.

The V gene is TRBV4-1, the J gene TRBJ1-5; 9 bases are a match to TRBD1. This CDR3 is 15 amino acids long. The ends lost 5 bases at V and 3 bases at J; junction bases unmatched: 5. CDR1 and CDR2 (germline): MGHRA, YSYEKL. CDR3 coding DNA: TGCGCCAGCAGCGCCGGGACAGGGACCAATCAGCCCCAGCATTTT. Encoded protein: CASSAGTGTNQPQHF.

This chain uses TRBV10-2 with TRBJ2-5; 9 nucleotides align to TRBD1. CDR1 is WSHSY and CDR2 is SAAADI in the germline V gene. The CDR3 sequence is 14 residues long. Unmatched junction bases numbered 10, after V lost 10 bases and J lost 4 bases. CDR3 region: CATNLQGARETQYF. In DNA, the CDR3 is TGCGCCACAAACCTACAGGGGGCACGAGAGACCCAGTACTTC.

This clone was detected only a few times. In DNA, the CDR3 is TGTGCCAGCAGTTACAGGACACGGTTTGAAGCTTTCTTT. Protein: CASSYRTRFEAFF. The V call is TRBV12-3 or TRBV12-4, the J call TRBJ1-1; D is possibly TRBD1 (5 bases). CDR3 length equals 13 residues. V lost 4 bases and J lost 7, with 13 bases in between.

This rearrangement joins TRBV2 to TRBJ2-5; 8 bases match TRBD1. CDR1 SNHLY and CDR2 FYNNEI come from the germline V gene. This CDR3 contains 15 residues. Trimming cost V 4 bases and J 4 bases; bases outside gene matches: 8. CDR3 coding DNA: TGTGCCAGCAGTGGGCTTGGGACAGGCGGAGAGACCCAGTACTTC. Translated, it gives CASSGLGTGGETQYF.

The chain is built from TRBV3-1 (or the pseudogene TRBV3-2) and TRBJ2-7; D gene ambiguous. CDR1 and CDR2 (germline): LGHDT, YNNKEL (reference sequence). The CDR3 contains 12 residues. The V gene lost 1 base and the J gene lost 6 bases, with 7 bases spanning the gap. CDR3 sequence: CASSQAPSEQYF. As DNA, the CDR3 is TGTGCCAGCAGCCAAGCTCCAAGCGAGCAGTACTTC.

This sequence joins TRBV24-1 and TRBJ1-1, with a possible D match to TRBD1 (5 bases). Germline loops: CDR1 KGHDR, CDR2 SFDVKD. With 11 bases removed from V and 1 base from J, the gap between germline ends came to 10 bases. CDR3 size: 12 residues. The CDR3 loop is CAIKGANTEAFF. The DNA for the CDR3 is TGTGCCATCAAAGGGGCGAACACTGAAGCTTTCTTT.

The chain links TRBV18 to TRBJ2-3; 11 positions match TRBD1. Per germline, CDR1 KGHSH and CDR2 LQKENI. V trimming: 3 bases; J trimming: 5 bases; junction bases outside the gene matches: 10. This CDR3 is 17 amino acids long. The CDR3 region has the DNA TGTGCCAGCTCACCGTCTGATGGGACAGGGGGGCGAGATACGCAGTATTTT. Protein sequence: CASSPSDGTGGRDTQYF.

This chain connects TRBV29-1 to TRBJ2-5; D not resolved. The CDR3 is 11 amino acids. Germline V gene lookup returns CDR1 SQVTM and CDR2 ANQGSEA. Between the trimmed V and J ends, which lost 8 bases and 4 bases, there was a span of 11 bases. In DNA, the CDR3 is TGCAGCCTCCGAAGCGTAGAGACCCAGTACTTC. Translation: CSLRSVETQYF. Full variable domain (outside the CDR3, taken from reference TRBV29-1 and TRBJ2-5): SAVISQKPSRDICQRGTSLTIQCQVDSQVTMMFWYRQQPGQSLTLIATANQGSEATYESGFVIDKFPISRPNLTFSTLTVSNMSPEDSSIYLCSLRSVETQYFGPGTRLLVL.

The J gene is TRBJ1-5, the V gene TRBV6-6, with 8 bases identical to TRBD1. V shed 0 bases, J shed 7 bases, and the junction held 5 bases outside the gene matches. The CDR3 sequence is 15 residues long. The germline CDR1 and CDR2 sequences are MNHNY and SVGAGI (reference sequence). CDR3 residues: CASSYSATGGQPQHF. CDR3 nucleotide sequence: TGTGCCAGCAGTTACTCGGCAACAGGGGGGCAGCCCCAGCATTTT.

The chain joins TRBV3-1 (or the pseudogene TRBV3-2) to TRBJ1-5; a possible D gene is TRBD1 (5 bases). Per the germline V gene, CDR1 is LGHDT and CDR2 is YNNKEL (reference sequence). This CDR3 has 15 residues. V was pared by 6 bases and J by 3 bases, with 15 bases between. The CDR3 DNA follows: TGTGCCAGCAGTATTGGGCAGGGAGACAATCAGCCCCAGCATTTT. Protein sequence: CASSIGQGDNQPQHF.

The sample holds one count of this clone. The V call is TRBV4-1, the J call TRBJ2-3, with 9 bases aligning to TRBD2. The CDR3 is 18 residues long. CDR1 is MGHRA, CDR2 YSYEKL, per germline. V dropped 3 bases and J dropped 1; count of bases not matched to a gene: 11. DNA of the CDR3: TGCGCCAGCAGCCAGAGAGACCCTAGCGGGACCGGCACAGATACGCAGTATTTT. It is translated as CASSQRDPSGTGTDTQYF.

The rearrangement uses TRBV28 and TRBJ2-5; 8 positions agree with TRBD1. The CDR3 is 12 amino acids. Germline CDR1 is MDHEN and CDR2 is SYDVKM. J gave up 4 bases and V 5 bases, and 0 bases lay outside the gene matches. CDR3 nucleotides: TGTGCCAGCAGTGGACAGGGAGAGACCCAGTACTTC. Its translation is CASSGQGETQYF. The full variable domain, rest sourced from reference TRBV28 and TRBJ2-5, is DVKVTQSSRYLVKRTGEKVFLECVQDMDHENMFWYRQDPGLGLRLIYFSYDVKMKEKGDIPEGYSVSREKKERFSLILESASTNQTSMYLCASSGQGETQYFGPGTRLLVL.

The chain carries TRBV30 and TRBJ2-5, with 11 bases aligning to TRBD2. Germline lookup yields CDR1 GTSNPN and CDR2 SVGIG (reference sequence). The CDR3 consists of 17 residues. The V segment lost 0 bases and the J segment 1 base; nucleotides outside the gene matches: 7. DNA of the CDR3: TGTGCCTGGAGTGTAGGCTGGCTAGCGGGAGGCCAAGAGACCCAGTACTTC. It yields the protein CAWSVGWLAGGQETQYF. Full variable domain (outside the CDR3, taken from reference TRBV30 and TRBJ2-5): SQTIHQWPATLVQPVGSPLSLECTVEGTSNPNLYWYRQAAGRGLQLLFYSVGIGQISSEVPQNLSASRPQDRQFILSSKKLLLSDSGFYLCAWSVGWLAGGQETQYFGPGTRLLVL.